These T cell receptor beta chains were read from a single sample in a study of post-analysis software for immune sequencing data. TCRdb processed the PCR reads anew with MiXCR; each CDR3 protein has one entry. The data show hundreds of thousands of distinct CDR3 sequences, roughly 58% seen once. Sequencing used blood. Receptors were obtained from a girl under 18 with multiple sclerosis. Each CDR3 is given with its conserved first and last residue.

CDR3 protein	V gene	J gene
CASSPSAGANTEAFF	TRBV6-5	TRBJ1-1
CASSRVKSIAGELFF	TRBV14	TRBJ2-2
CSARDPKGLSYNEQFF	TRBV20-1	TRBJ2-1
CSVGRRGSEQYF	TRBV29-1	.
CASSFGVGNTGELFF	TRBV5-1	TRBJ2-2
CSVAGGVSNQPQHF	TRBV29-1	TRBJ1-5
CASSASIGYTF	TRBV2	TRBJ1-2
CASSVVAGGLYNEQFF	TRBV9	TRBJ2-1
CSAFSPLGGGASTEAFF	TRBV20-1	TRBJ1-1
CASSYPGRFNQPQHF	TRBV6-2/TRBV6-3	TRBJ1-5
CASSATGTGEETQYF	TRBV5-1	TRBJ2-5
CAISESRQGQRETQYF	TRBV10-3	TRBJ2-5
CASSFGPDKPYNEQFF	TRBV5-1	TRBJ2-1
CTSTGGSVLAGVSNEQFF	TRBV6-1	TRBJ2-1
CASSLGESYNEQFF	TRBV12-3/TRBV12-4	TRBJ2-1
CSARAEGPYEQYF	TRBV20-1	TRBJ2-7
CASSEGARGGALETQYF	TRBV6-1	TRBJ2-5
CASSSGYGTQYF	TRBV7-9	TRBJ2-5
CASLKDGTTYEQYF	TRBV25-1	.
CSARSSGSGANVLTF	TRBV20-1	TRBJ2-6
CASSTDRRTDTQYF	TRBV13	TRBJ2-3
CASSQGLTNPQYF	TRBV14	TRBJ2-3